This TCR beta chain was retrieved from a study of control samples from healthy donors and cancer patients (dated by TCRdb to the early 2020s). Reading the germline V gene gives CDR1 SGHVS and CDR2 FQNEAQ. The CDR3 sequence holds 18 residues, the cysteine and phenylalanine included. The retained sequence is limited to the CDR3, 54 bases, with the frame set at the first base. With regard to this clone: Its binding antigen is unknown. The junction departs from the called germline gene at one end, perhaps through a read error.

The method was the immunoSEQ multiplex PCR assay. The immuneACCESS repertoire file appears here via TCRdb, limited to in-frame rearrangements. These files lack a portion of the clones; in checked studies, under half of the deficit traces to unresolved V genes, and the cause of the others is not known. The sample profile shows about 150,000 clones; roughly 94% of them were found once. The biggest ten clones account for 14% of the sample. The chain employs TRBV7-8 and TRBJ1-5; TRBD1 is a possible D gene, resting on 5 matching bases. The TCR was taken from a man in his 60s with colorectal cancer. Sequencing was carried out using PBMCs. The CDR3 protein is CPTRRLGPGTLSNQPQHF. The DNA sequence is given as TGCCCCACCCGCCGTCTCGGGCCCGGGACCCTGAGCAATCAGCCCCAGCATTTT.